This is a list of T cell receptor beta chains from one sample in a study of T cell responses to AZD1222 COVID-19 vaccine. Profiled with immunoSEQ multiplex PCR; TCRdb holds only in-frame clones, not every one. The data show around 100,000 clones, with roughly 84% seen just once and 16% held by the top ten. The starting material was peripheral blood, obtained on day 0 of AZD1222 vaccination. Receptors were obtained from an adult in good health. The CDR3 runs from the conserved cysteine through the conserved F or W. The D gene is left open where the match is weak. The size of a clone is reported for some rows only, either as once, few or many, or as a class for expanded clones.

NA	TRBV11-2	NA	TRBJ1-5	CASSLGVAQPQHF	TGTGCCAGCAGCTTAGGTGTGGCACAGCCCCAGCATTTT
NA	TRBV18	TRBD1	TRBJ1-1	CASSPGQGGRNTEAFF	TGTGCCAGCTCACCGGGACAGGGCGGGCGGAACACTGAAGCTTTCTTT
few	TRBV19	NA	TRBJ1-1	CATVDQASGGNTEAFF	TGTGCCACCGTAGATCAGGCGTCCGGGGGTAACACTGAAGCTTTCTTT
NA	TRBV6-1	NA	TRBJ2-7	CASSEHYEQYF	TGTGCCAGCAGTGAGCACTACGAGCAGTACTTC
once	TRBV18	NA	TRBJ1-2	CASSPSDPQGGYGYTF	TGTGCCAGCTCACCGTCCGACCCACAGGGCGGGTATGGCTACACCTTC
NA	TRBV5-1	NA	TRBJ2-1	CASSYNGMGNEQFF	TGCGCCAGCAGCTACAACGGGATGGGCAATGAGCAGTTCTTC
NA	TRBV7-2	NA	TRBJ2-7	CASSFGHEQYF	TGTGCCAGCAGCTTCGGCCACGAGCAGTACTTC
NA	TRBV24-1	NA	TRBJ1-2	CATSDTTGRNYGYTF	TGTGCCACCAGCGACACAACAGGGCGAAACTATGGCTACACCTTC
NA	TRBV30	NA	TRBJ2-6	CAWGGFSGANVLTF	TGTGCCTGGGGGGGGTTCTCTGGGGCCAACGTCCTGACTTTC
NA	TRBV7-8	NA	TRBJ1-2	CASSLARRSSGGYTF	TGTGCCAGCAGCTTAGCGAGGAGGAGTTCGGGTGGCTACACCTTC
NA	TRBV1	NA	TRBJ2-7	CTSSQGSPSDDYEQYF	TGCACCAGCAGCCAAGGCTCCCCTAGCGACGATTACGAGCAGTACTTC
NA	TRBV3-1/TRBV3-2	TRBD2	TRBJ2-1	CASSQAASGNNEQFF	TGTGCCAGCAGCCAAGCTGCTAGCGGCAACAATGAGCAGTTCTTC
NA	TRBV27	NA	TRBJ1-5	CASSFNRGNQPQHF	TGTGCCAGCAGTTTTAACAGGGGCAATCAGCCCCAGCATTTT
NA	TRBV6-6	NA	TRBJ1-2	CASSPGGKDGYTF	TGTGCCAGCAGTCCGGGGGGGAAGGATGGCTACACCTTC
NA	TRBV19	TRBD2	TRBJ2-2	CASSRAGGITGELFF	TGTGCCAGTAGTCGGGCGGGAGGGATCACCGGGGAGCTGTTTTTT
NA	TRBV2	NA	TRBJ1-6	CATCVGGSGSPLHF	TGTGCCACCTGCGTGGGGGGAAGCGGTTCACCCCTCCACTTT
NA	TRBV19	NA	TRBJ2-6	CASSIFGSGANVLTF	TGTGCCAGTAGTATATTTGGCTCTGGGGCCAACGTCCTGACTTTC
NA	TRBV28	NA	TRBJ2-7	CASSFLGYEQYF	TGTGCCAGCAGTTTTTTAGGGTACGAGCAGTACTTC
NA	TRBV2	TRBD2	TRBJ2-1	CASRPLDRGGEQFF	TGTGCCAGTCGGCCCCTTGACCGCGGGGGTGAGCAGTTCTTC
once	TRBV6-5	TRBD1	TRBJ1-5	CASSWGQGYQPQHF	TGTGCCAGCAGTTGGGGACAGGGGTATCAGCCCCAGCATTTT
NA	TRBV4-1	TRBD2	TRBJ2-1	CASSQEGGLAGLKQFF	TGCGCCAGCAGCCAAGAAGGGGGACTAGCGGGTTTGAAGCAGTTCTTC
NA	TRBV20-1	NA	TRBJ1-3	CSVELGNTIYF	TGCAGTGTTGAGTTGGGAAACACCATATATTTT
NA	TRBV3-1/TRBV3-2	NA	TRBJ2-5	CASSLSQETQYF	TGTGCCAGCAGCCTTAGCCAAGAGACCCAGTACTTC
NA	TRBV30	TRBD1	TRBJ2-7	CAWSGTGVRYEQYF	TGTGCCTGGAGTGGGACAGGGGTAAGGTACGAGCAGTACTTC
NA	TRBV9	TRBD1	TRBJ2-7	CASSPQPGQSYEQYF	TGTGCCAGCAGCCCCCAACCGGGACAGAGCTACGAGCAGTACTTC
NA	TRBV2	NA	TRBJ1-1	CASSEAGGSRNTEAFF	TGTGCCAGCAGTGAAGCCGGGGGCAGCCGGAACACTGAAGCTTTCTTT
NA	TRBV5-6	TRBD2	TRBJ2-2	CASSPGVFLGTSVGELFF	TGTGCCAGCAGCCCCGGAGTATTTTTGGGGACTAGCGTCGGGGAGCTGTTTTTT
NA	TRBV13	NA	TRBJ1-3	CASRKGQMLTSGNTIYF	TGTGCCAGCAGGAAGGGGCAGATGTTAACCTCTGGAAACACCATATATTTT
NA	TRBV9	TRBD1	TRBJ1-6	CASSVATGVSSPLHF	TGTGCCAGCAGCGTAGCGACAGGGGTGAGCTCACCCCTCCACTTT
NA	TRBV7-2	NA	TRBJ2-7	CASSLSRDASYEQYF	TGTGCCAGCAGCTTAAGTCGGGACGCCAGCTACGAGCAGTACTTC
NA	TRBV6-6	NA	TRBJ1-3	CASSRTTGTEVRNTIYF	TGTGCCAGCAGTCGCACTACAGGAACCGAGGTGCGGAACACCATATATTTT
NA	TRBV30	NA	TRBJ1-4	CAWKIGWGEKLFF	TGTGCCTGGAAAATAGGGTGGGGTGAAAAACTGTTTTTT
NA	TRBV29-1	TRBD1	TRBJ1-2	CSAADRGSGYTF	TGCAGCGCGGCGGACAGGGGAAGCGGCTACACCTTC
NA	TRBV5-4	NA	TRBJ1-1	CASSLKGVWDTEAFF	TGTGCCAGCAGCTTGAAGGGGGTGTGGGACACTGAAGCTTTCTTT
NA	TRBV30	NA	TRBJ1-4	CAWSPGAWGATTNEKLFF	TGTGCCTGGAGTCCAGGCGCTTGGGGAGCCACAACTAATGAAAAACTGTTTTTT
few	TRBV30	NA	TRBJ1-1	CAWNSYTEAFF	TGTGCCTGGAATTCGTACACTGAAGCTTTCTTT
NA	TRBV2	NA	TRBJ2-2	CASRDGRKNTGELFF	TGTGCCAGCAGGGACGGACGGAAGAACACCGGGGAGCTGTTTTTT
NA	TRBV6-5	NA	TRBJ1-5	CASENSGGGNQPQHF	TGTGCCAGTGAGAATTCGGGCGGGGGCAATCAGCCCCAGCATTTT
NA	TRBV5-1	TRBD2	TRBJ2-5	CASRLSSGEIETQYF	TGCGCCAGCAGGTTGAGTAGCGGGGAAATCGAGACCCAGTACTTC
NA	TRBV3-1/TRBV3-2	TRBD2	TRBJ2-7	CASSPLAGYEQYF	TGTGCCAGCAGCCCGTTAGCGGGATACGAGCAGTACTTC
NA	TRBV11-2	TRBD2	TRBJ2-2	CASSILAGPNTGELFF	TGTGCCAGCAGCATATTAGCGGGACCTAACACCGGGGAGCTGTTTTTT
NA	TRBV19	NA	TRBJ2-7	CASSRWVQYF	TGTGCCAGTAGTAGGTGGGTGCAGTACTTC
NA	TRBV5-4	NA	TRBJ2-7	CASSSLKGAREQYF	TGTGCCAGCAGTTCCCTAAAGGGAGCAAGGGAGCAGTACTTC
once	TRBV5-4	NA	TRBJ2-1	CASSPSRFGVISSEQFF	TGTGCCAGCAGCCCGTCTCGCTTCGGGGTCATCTCTAGTGAGCAGTTCTTC
NA	TRBV7-9	NA	TRBJ2-7	CASSLGKAPGWEQYF	TGTGCCAGCAGCTTAGGAAAGGCCCCAGGATGGGAGCAGTACTTC
NA	TRBV6-1	TRBD1	TRBJ1-2	CASSPRDRSNYGYTF	TGTGCCAGCAGTCCCCGGGACAGGTCGAACTATGGCTACACCTTC